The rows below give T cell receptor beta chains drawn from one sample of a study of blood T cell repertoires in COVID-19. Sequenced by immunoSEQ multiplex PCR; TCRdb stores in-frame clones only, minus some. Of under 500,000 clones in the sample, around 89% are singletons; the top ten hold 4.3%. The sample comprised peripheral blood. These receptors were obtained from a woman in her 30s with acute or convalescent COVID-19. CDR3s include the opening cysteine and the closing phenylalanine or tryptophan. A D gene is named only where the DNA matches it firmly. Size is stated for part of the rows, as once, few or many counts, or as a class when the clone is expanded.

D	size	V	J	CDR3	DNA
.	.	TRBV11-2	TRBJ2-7	CASSWAGPSYEQYF	TGTGCCAGCAGCTGGGCAGGGCCGTCTTACGAGCAGTACTTC
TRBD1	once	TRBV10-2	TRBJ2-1	CANGTANNEQFF	TGCGCCAACGGGACAGCCAATAATGAGCAGTTCTTC
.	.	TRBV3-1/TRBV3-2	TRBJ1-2	CASLQAGYGYTF	TGTGCCAGCCTCCAGGCAGGGTATGGCTACACCTTC
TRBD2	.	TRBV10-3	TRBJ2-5	CAISESLAGGKETQYF	TGTGCCATCAGTGAGTCGCTAGCGGGGGGCAAAGAGACCCAGTACTTC
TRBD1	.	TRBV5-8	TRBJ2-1	CASSNFRQGLHNEQFF	TGTGCCAGCAGCAACTTCAGACAGGGCCTCCACAATGAGCAGTTCTTC
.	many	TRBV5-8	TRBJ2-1	CASMGLGNEQFF	TGTGCCAGCATGGGACTGGGGAATGAGCAGTTCTTC
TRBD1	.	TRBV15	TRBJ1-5	CATSRDQEGQGWNQPQHF	TGTGCCACCAGCAGAGATCAAGAAGGACAGGGGTGGAATCAGCCCCAGCATTTT
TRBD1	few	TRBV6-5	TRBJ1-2	CASNPGTGAHDGYTF	TGTGCCAGCAACCCCGGGACAGGGGCCCATGATGGCTACACCTTC
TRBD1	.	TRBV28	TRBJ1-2	CASSPSDRLLFGYTF	TGTGCCAGCAGTCCTTCGGACAGGCTCCTATTTGGCTACACCTTC
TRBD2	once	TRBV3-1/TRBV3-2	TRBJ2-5	CASSPRTSGGGTQYF	TGTGCCAGCAGCCCTCGGACTAGCGGCGGAGGGACCCAGTACTTC
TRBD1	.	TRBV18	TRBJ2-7	CASSPEGGETYEQYF	TGTGCCAGCTCACCAGAAGGGGGCGAAACCTACGAGCAGTACTTC
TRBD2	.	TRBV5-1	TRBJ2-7	CASSPLAGGPEQYF	TGCGCCAGCAGCCCGCTAGCGGGGGGGCCCGAGCAGTACTTC